These 2 T cell receptor beta chains originate from one sample sequenced in a study of beta chain features in type 1 diabetes. Study findings and constraints: A moderate, significant TCRB CDR3 shortening appeared in type 1 diabetes across four CD4+ subsets.

Of the isolated RNA, all was reverse transcribed, and so the sequenced material was expressed TCRB transcripts. Profiled with immunoSEQ multiplex PCR; TCRdb holds only in-frame clones, not every one. The sample includes about 260,000 clones, roughly 22% seen only once; the top ten take 0.028%. Their antigens remain unidentified. Sequenced input: naive CD4+ T cells from blood. The receptors shown here come from a woman aged 40 to 50 with type 1 diabetes.

This sequence joins TRBV29-1 and TRBJ1-2; a possible D gene is TRBD1 (5 bases). V was shortened by 7 bases and J by 0 bases, with 15 bases between the two germline ends. Germline lookup yields CDR1 SQVTM and CDR2 ANQGSEA. There are 14 residues in the CDR3. This chain's CDR3 is CSAGEPLANYGYTF. CDR3 sequence (DNA): TGCAGCGCGGGGGAGCCCTTAGCTAACTATGGCTACACCTTC.

This chain connects TRBV6-5 to TRBJ1-4; 10 bases match TRBD1. The CDR3 runs to 14 residues. CDR1 and CDR2 (germline): MNHEY, SVGAGI. V lost 4 bases and J lost 8; bases outside the gene matches: 4. The CDR3 is CASSSDRGHEKLFF. DNA for the CDR3: TGTGCCAGCAGTTCCGACAGGGGGCACGAAAAACTGTTTTTT.